These 23 T cell receptor beta chains were sequenced from one sample in a study of response to subunit inactivated influenza vaccine. TCRdb fed the RT-PCR reads into MiXCR, producing one record per CDR3 protein. The sample has under 200,000 distinct CDR3 sequences, 10% to 15% seen once. These data also featured in a second study, about T cells expressing NK-cell markers. That report adds: Template switching by 5'RACE with UMIs generated the TCR beta cDNA.

Sample: CD8+ T cells sorted from PBMCs, taken roughly 12 days after vaccination. The source is a man aged 50 to 60 who received an inactivated influenza vaccine.

This clonotype was recorded many times. The chain combines TRBV7-2 with TRBJ2-7, with TRBD1 matching 9 bases. This CDR3 is built from 14 residues. Per the germline V gene, CDR1 is SGHTA and CDR2 is FQGNSA. V trimming: 4 bases; J trimming: 4 bases; junction bases outside the gene matches: 5. For the CDR3, the DNA is TGTGCCAGCAGCTACGGGACAGGGTGGTACGAGCAGTACTTC. Its translation is CASSYGTGWYEQYF.

By proportion, this clonotype is medium-sized (0.01 to 0.1%). The CDR3: CASSQEAGGLHEQFF. DNA of the CDR3: TGCGCCAGCAGCCAAGAAGCGGGGGGGCTGCATGAGCAGTTCTTC. V usage is TRBV4-3 and J usage is TRBJ2-1; 10 nucleotides agree with TRBD2. This CDR3 is 15 amino acids long. Germline CDR1 reads LGHNA; CDR2 reads YSLEER. Trimming removed 0 bases from V and 8 bases from J; junction bases left unmatched: 4.

V and J are TRBV30 and TRBJ1-1; the D gene is possibly TRBD1 (5 bases). This CDR3 is 13 amino acids long. CDR1 and CDR2 from the germline V gene are GTSNPN and SVGIG (reference sequence). V was clipped by 2 bases and J by 4 bases, with 11 bases between them. The CDR3, as DNA: TGTGCCTGGAGTACCGGGGACGCCACTGAAGCTTTCTTT. It yields the protein CAWSTGDATEAFF.

This clonotype was found many times. This chain uses TRBV9 with TRBJ1-4; weak D call: TRBD1 (5 bases). Trimming shortened V by 3 bases and J by 0 bases, and 12 bases separated the two germline ends. Germline loops: CDR1 SGDLS, CDR2 YYNGEE. The CDR3 consists of 16 residues. In DNA, the CDR3 is TGTGCCAGCAGCGACGACAGCGGAGCAACTAATGAAAAACTGTTTTTT. It yields the protein CASSDDSGATNEKLFF.

This clonotype has ten or more counts. The chain couples TRBV7-2 to TRBJ2-3; 7 nucleotides align to TRBD2. Germline CDR1 and CDR2: SGHTA and FQGNSA. V trimming: 2 bases; J trimming: 4 bases; junction bases outside the gene matches: 3. The CDR3 covers 14 residues. The CDR3 region is CASSLQTSSDTQYF. The CDR3, as DNA: TGTGCCAGCAGCTTACAGACTAGCTCAGATACGCAGTATTTT.

This clonotype was observed a few times. J is TRBJ2-2 and V is TRBV6-1, with TRBD2 matching over 8 bases. CDR1 and CDR2 (germline): MNHNS, SASEGT. The CDR3 is made up of 15 amino acids. J lost 4 bases, V lost 2 bases, and 3 bases had no gene match. The CDR3 nucleotides are TGTGCCAGCAGTGAACTAGCGGGTGTCACCGGGGAGCTGTTTTTT. It translates to CASSELAGVTGELFF.

The genes are TRBV7-9 and TRBJ2-2; 8 bases match TRBD2. V trimming: 5 bases; J trimming: 6 bases; junction bases outside the gene matches: 11. The CDR3 is 16 amino acids. CDR1 is SEHNR and CDR2 is FQNEAQ in the germline V gene (reference sequence). In DNA, the CDR3 is TGTGCCAGCAGCACCGAACCGGGACTAGAATCCGGGGAGCTGTTTTTT. Translating it yields CASSTEPGLESGELFF.

A few counts support this clonotype. V usage is TRBV20-1 and J usage is TRBJ2-1; 7 positions agree with TRBD2. Germline V gives CDR1 DFQATT, CDR2 SNEGSKA (reference sequence). The CDR3 is 18 residues long. V lost 1 base to trimming and J lost 1 base; unmatched junction nucleotides: 13. CDR3 nucleotides: TGCAGTGCTAGAGCACTTCCGGGACTATCCTTTTCCTACAATGAGCAGTTCTTC. Encoded protein: CSARALPGLSFSYNEQFF.

The chain couples TRBV5-6 to TRBJ1-1; D not resolved. Germline CDR1 reads SGHDT; CDR2 reads YYEEEE. This CDR3 region has 17 residues. The V and J ends lost 0 bases and 2 bases respectively, with 17 bases between them. The CDR3 region is CASSLATTYRENTEAFF. In nucleotides, the CDR3 is TGTGCCAGCAGCTTGGCCACCACATATAGGGAAAACACTGAAGCTTTCTTT.

This clonotype was picked up a small number of times. The chain employs TRBV4-2 and TRBJ2-1; 10 bases line up with TRBD2. Germline V lookup: CDR1 LGHNA, CDR2 YNFKEQ. This CDR3 comprises 14 residues. Unmatched junction bases numbered 6, after V lost 4 bases and J lost 9 bases. This chain's CDR3 is CASSLGLAPPEQFF. CDR3 in DNA: TGTGCCAGCAGCCTGGGACTAGCGCCTCCTGAGCAGTTCTTC.

This clonotype has a count of ten or more. The chain recombines TRBV7-9 with TRBJ2-1; perhaps TRBD1 as D (6 bases). The CDR3 runs 15 residues. CDR1 is SEHNR and CDR2 is FQNEAQ in the germline V gene (reference sequence). V gave up 5 bases and J gave up 6 bases, with 17 bases separating them. CDR3 protein: CASSETGQGLNEQFF. The CDR3 DNA reads as TGTGCCAGCAGCGAAACAGGGCAGGGTCTCAATGAGCAGTTCTTC.

V gene TRBV7-9 combines with J gene TRBJ1-2; D perhaps matches TRBD1 (6 bases). V was trimmed by 5 bases and J by 6 bases, leaving 19 bases between them. The CDR3 spans 15 residues. Germline V gene lookup returns CDR1 SEHNR and CDR2 FQNEAQ (reference sequence). The CDR3 reads CASSTTYTGNDGYTF. The CDR3 region has the DNA TGTGCCAGCAGCACTACGTATACAGGGAACGATGGCTACACCTTC. Complete variable domain (other parts from reference TRBV7-9 and TRBJ1-2): DTGVSQNPRHKITKRGQNVTFRCDPISEHNRLYWYRQTLGQGPEFLTYFQNEAQLEKSRLLSDRFSAERPKGSFSTLEIQRTEQGDSAMYLCASSTTYTGNDGYTFGSGTRLTVV.

The V call is TRBV12-3 or TRBV12-4, the J call TRBJ2-1; D perhaps matches TRBD1 (5 bases). The CDR3 runs to 14 residues. Deletions cut 2 bases from V and 8 bases from J, with 13 bases between. The CDR3 DNA reads TGTGCCAGCAGTTTAAGTCTAGTCAGGGATGAGCAGTTCTTC. This encodes CASSLSLVRDEQFF.

This clonotype occurred a few times. The chain couples TRBV7-6 to TRBJ1-5; possibly TRBD1 for D (5 bases). CDR1 is SGHVS, CDR2 FNYEAQ, per germline. The V end lost 2 bases, the J end lost 1 base, and 12 bases lay between the germline ends. The CDR3 has 16 residues. The CDR3 nucleotides read TGTGCCAGCAGCTTAACCGCGGGGGGGAGCAATCAGCCCCAGCATTTT. Its protein is CASSLTAGGSNQPQHF. Drawing the rest from reference TRBV7-6 and TRBJ1-5, the complete variable domain is GAGVSQSPRYKVTKRGQDVALRCDPISGHVSLYWYRQALGQGPEFLTYFNYEAQQDKSGLPNDRFSAERPEGSISTLTIQRTEQRDSAMYRCASSLTAGGSNQPQHFGDGTRLSIL.

This clonotype was observed a handful of times. The chain joins TRBV12-3 or TRBV12-4 to TRBJ2-1; 7 positions match TRBD2. V lost 6 bases and J lost 2; bases outside the gene matches: 10. The length of the CDR3 is 16 residues. CDR3 sequence: CASSPVSGVPYNEQFF. The CDR3 DNA sequence: TGTGCCAGCAGCCCGGTCAGCGGGGTCCCCTACAATGAGCAGTTCTTC.

The rearrangement uses TRBV13 and TRBJ2-1, with 11 bases fitting TRBD2. The V and J ends lost 5 bases and 2 bases, in that order; junction bases with no gene match: 8. This CDR3 spans 17 amino acids. CDR1 and CDR2 (germline): PRHDT, FYEKMQ (reference sequence). The chain's CDR3 is CASSTLAGGPTYNEQFF. CDR3 sequence (DNA): TGTGCCAGCAGCACTTTAGCGGGAGGGCCGACCTACAATGAGCAGTTCTTC.

There are a few counts of this clonotype. The chain has TRBV12-3 or TRBV12-4 and TRBJ1-1; maybe TRBD1 (6 bases). Trimming pared 4 bases from V and 5 bases from J, leaving 14 bases between. This CDR3 spans 14 amino acids. The CDR3 reads CASSSRGGGTEAFF. The CDR3 DNA is TGTGCCAGCAGTTCCAGGGGCGGGGGGACTGAAGCTTTCTTT.

Regarding this clonotype: Compared with germline, one end of the junction differs, possibly owing to a read error. The rearrangement joins TRBV12-3 or TRBV12-4 to TRBJ2-3, with TRBD1 identical over 7 bases. The CDR3 sequence is 14 residues long. The CDR3 DNA follows: TGTTCCAGCAGCCTTACAGGGGCCCCAGATACGCAGTATTTT. This gives the protein CSSSLTGAPDTQYF.

This clonotype occurred many times. The rearrangement joins TRBV13 to TRBJ2-1; D not certain. Trimming removed 2 bases at V and 0 bases at J, with 2 bases between. CDR1 PRHDT and CDR2 FYEKMQ come from the germline V gene (reference sequence). CDR3 length equals 13 residues. The CDR3 loop is CASSLTSYNEQFF. CDR3 coding DNA: TGTGCCAGCAGCTTAACCTCCTACAATGAGCAGTTCTTC.

This clonotype was seen more than once but under ten times. V is TRBV11-2 and J is TRBJ1-2, with D uncertain. V shed 4 bases and J shed 4 bases, with 16 bases lying between them. CDR3 size: 15 residues. Germline V gives CDR1 SGHAT, CDR2 FQNNGV. This CDR3 reads CASSSSALRSYGYTF. The CDR3 bases are TGTGCCAGCAGCTCCTCGGCCCTACGCTCCTATGGCTACACCTTC.

This chain uses TRBV28 with TRBJ2-4; D remains ambiguous. The CDR3 is 13 residues long. Trimming removed 6 bases from V and 0 bases from J, with 6 bases in between. Per germline, CDR1 MDHEN and CDR2 SYDVKM. Here the CDR3 reads CASRTIAKNIQYF. In DNA form, the CDR3 reads TGTGCCAGCAGAACAATAGCCAAAAACATTCAGTACTTC. The whole variable domain, filled in from reference TRBV28 and TRBJ2-4, reads DVKVTQSSRYLVKRTGEKVFLECVQDMDHENMFWYRQDPGLGLRLIYFSYDVKMKEKGDIPEGYSVSREKKERFSLILESASTNQTSMYLCASRTIAKNIQYFGAGTRLSVL.

This rearrangement joins TRBV20-1 to TRBJ2-7; the match to TRBD1 covers 7 bases. This CDR3 is 13 amino acids long. Per germline, CDR1 DFQATT and CDR2 SNEGSKA (reference sequence). The ends lost 6 bases at V and 2 bases at J; junction bases unmatched: 7. CDR3 nucleotide sequence: TGCAGTGCAAAACAGGGGAACGCCTACGAGCAGTACTTC. Amino acid sequence: CSAKQGNAYEQYF.

The J gene is TRBJ1-1, the V gene TRBV10-3, with 7 nucleotides matching TRBD1. V was clipped by 3 bases and J by 5 bases; unmatched bases: 6. The V gene's germline CDR1 is ENHRY and CDR2 SYGVKD. The CDR3 runs to 14 residues. This chain's CDR3 is CAISDPTGTTEAFF. CDR3 DNA: TGTGCCATCAGTGACCCGACAGGGACTACTGAAGCTTTCTTT.